This T cell receptor (beta chain) is drawn from a study of metastatic and nonmetastatic thyroid tumors. Study-level background: Across blood and tumor or nodule tissue, repertoires from malignant and benign thyroid patients were compared with one another.

Deletions cut 10 bases from V and 0 bases from J, with 13 bases between. Germline CDR1 is LNHDA and CDR2 is SQIVND (reference sequence). CDR3 length equals 13 residues. This clone has only a few counts. Authors' analysis steps: The study's classifier, a distant-metastasis tool for papillary thyroid cancer, was built using CDR3 differences across clinicopathological groups. TCRdb reprocessed the PCR reads using MiXCR. It is TCRdb's table, rather than the study itself, that gives the V and J calls and clone size. The data show roughly 30,000 clones, 25% to 35% seen once. No patient received treatment before thyroid surgery.

This chain links TRBV19 with TRBJ2-7; D not certain. Specimen: blood. This TCR came from a female donor with papillary thyroid cancer or a benign thyroid nodule (not recorded which). Some clones in this sample may be carry-over from other donors' samples. DNA of the CDR3: TGTGCCACTGCCCTCGGTAGCTCCTACGAGCAGTACTTC. This gives the protein CATALGSSYEQYF.